The TCR beta chain described here comes from a study of blood T cell repertoires in COVID-19. In the study overall: Nucleic acid was either cDNA or gDNA, and it came from T cells, B-cell-depleted T cells, or PBMCs.

Comments on this clone: The junction shows a germline mismatch at one end, possibly a read error.

Seattle's cohort entered during active infection and was followed longitudinally. In the authors' workflow: Reference gene primer amplification in the assay estimated nucleated cell counts. The table came from immunoSEQ multiplex PCR; TCRdb's copy has only in-frame clones and leaves some out. That table is the source of V, J and clone size, and D and trimming were worked out from the DNA. This sample yields 95,000 to 150,000 clones, of which roughly 89% are seen a single time; about 3.8% belongs to the top ten. The receptor was derived from a woman aged 55-70 years with COVID-19, enrolled during active disease. The sequenced material came from peripheral blood.

The CDR3 DNA is TGTGCCAGCATTGACAGGGTGTTGGGCTACGAACAGTACTTC. Translating gives CASIDRVLGYEQYF. V gene TRBV6-6 combines with J gene TRBJ2-7, with 7 bases lining up with TRBD1. Per germline, CDR1 MNHNY and CDR2 SVGAGI (reference sequence). CDR3 size: 14 residues.